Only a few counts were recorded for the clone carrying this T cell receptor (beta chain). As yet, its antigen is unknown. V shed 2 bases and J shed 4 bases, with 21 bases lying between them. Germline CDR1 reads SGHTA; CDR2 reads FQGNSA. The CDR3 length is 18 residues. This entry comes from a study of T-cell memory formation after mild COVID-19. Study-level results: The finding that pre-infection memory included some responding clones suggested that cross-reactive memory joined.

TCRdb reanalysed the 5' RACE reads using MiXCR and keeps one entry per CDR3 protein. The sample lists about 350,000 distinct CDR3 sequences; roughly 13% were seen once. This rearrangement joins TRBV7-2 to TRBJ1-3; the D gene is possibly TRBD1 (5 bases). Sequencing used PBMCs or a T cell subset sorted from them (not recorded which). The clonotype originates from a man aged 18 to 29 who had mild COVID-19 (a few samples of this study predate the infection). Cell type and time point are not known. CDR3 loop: CASSLRDRAPGRGNTIYF. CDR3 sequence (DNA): TGTGCCAGCAGCTTAAGGGATCGCGCTCCAGGGAGGGGAAACACCATATATTTT.